The clone carrying this T cell receptor beta chain showed up just a few times. Antigen unknown. Germline V gives CDR1 SGHDT, CDR2 YYEEEE. This CDR3 spans 16 amino acids. With 2 bases clipped from V and 7 bases from J, the junction kept 12 bases outside the gene matches. The entry originates in a study of cytomegalovirus exposure and HLA in healthy donors. With 60 Vbeta and 13 Jbeta primers, the PCR was carried out. Assay used: immunoSEQ multiplex PCR; TCRdb lists only in-frame clones, some missing. The table lists about 120,000 clones, approximately 80% of them singletons. Findings of the study overall: Productive rates of about 87% or about 30% were seen for most TCR beta V segments in an earlier analysis. CMV serostatus stood as the only immune exposure information on hand. One variant, a missense change in DCLRE1C, was linked in a later analysis to TCR beta V- and J-gene trimming.

This clonotype originated in a woman aged 40 to 50 in good health and CMV-seropositive. What was sequenced was PBMCs. The genes are TRBV5-6 and TRBJ2-7, with 10 positions matching TRBD2. The CDR3: CASSFLASGSPWEQYF. As DNA, the CDR3 is TGTGCCAGCAGCTTTCTGGCTAGCGGGAGTCCTTGGGAGCAGTACTTC.